These 30 T cell receptor beta chains were sequenced from one sample in a study of tumor-infiltrating T cells and Merkel cell polyomavirus. Background on the study: The study examined CD8+ T cells specific for the Merkel cell polyomavirus KLL epitope.

Robust Merkel cell polyomavirus Large T antigen positivity by immunohistochemistry was seen in all patients' tumors. Clones were sequenced by immunoSEQ multiplex PCR, and TCRdb holds only the in-frame ones, with some missing. The sample gives 20,000 to 30,000 clones, 87% of which show up once; around 2.8% is in the top ten. Input material: lymph node tissue. These TCRs come from a man aged 50-60 years with Merkel cell carcinoma.

The chain combines TRBV6-5 with TRBJ1-1, with a weak D call TRBD1 (6 bases). In germline, CDR1 is MNHEY, CDR2 SVGAGI. The CDR3 covers 14 residues. V lost 0 bases and J 4 bases, leaving 9 bases between the germline ends. The CDR3 reads CASSYSRGGTEAFF. Written as DNA, the CDR3 is TGTGCCAGCAGTTACTCAAGGGGGGGCACTGAAGCTTTCTTT.

This clone was recorded only once. This sequence joins TRBV7-8 and TRBJ1-1, with TRBD1 identical over 9 bases. V shed 3 bases and J 4 bases; nucleotides not matched to a gene: 9. From germline, CDR1 is SGHVS and CDR2 FQNEAQ. This CDR3 contains 16 residues. DNA for the CDR3: TGTGCCAGCAGCTTCCCGGGACAGGGTGGGATCACTGAAGCTTTCTTT. Translating it yields CASSFPGQGGITEAFF.

The chain is built from TRBV7-9 and TRBJ2-7, with D possibly being TRBD1 (6 bases). The germline gives CDR1 SEHNR, CDR2 FQNEAQ (reference sequence). V was cut by 5 bases and J by 6 bases, with 14 bases left in between. The CDR3 is made up of 13 amino acids. The CDR3 is CASSLGQNGEQYF. In DNA, the CDR3 is TGTGCCAGCAGCCTCGGACAGAACGGCGAGCAGTACTTC.

V is TRBV5-4 and J is TRBJ2-7; D is unresolved. Deletions cut 0 bases from V and 3 bases from J, with 4 bases between. Per germline, CDR1 SGHNT and CDR2 YYREEE (reference sequence). This CDR3 contains 12 residues. CDR3 residues: CASSLDGYEQYF. The CDR3 nucleotides are TGTGCCAGCAGCTTGGACGGCTACGAGCAGTACTTC.

This clone is a singleton in its sample. The V gene is TRBV19, the J gene TRBJ1-6; D gene unclear. This CDR3 comprises 13 residues. V was pared by 7 bases and J by 5 bases, with 9 bases between. Germline V gene sequence: CDR1 LNHDA, CDR2 SQIVND (reference sequence). This CDR3 is CASTGENNSPLHF. CDR3 DNA: TGTGCCAGTACTGGGGAGAATAATTCACCCCTCCACTTT.

This sequence joins TRBV5-1 and TRBJ2-5; 10 bases are shared with TRBD2. Losses at the gene ends were 5 bases for V and 4 bases for J; bases not matched to a gene: 2. CDR1 is SGHRS and CDR2 is YFSETQ in the germline V gene. The length of the CDR3 is 13 residues. The CDR3 sequence: CASRLAGVETQYF. The CDR3 DNA reads as TGCGCCAGCAGGCTAGCGGGAGTAGAGACCCAGTACTTC.

J is TRBJ2-7 and V is TRBV5-4; TRBD2 matches at 10 bases. This CDR3 has 17 amino acids. Trimming cost V 0 bases and J 1 base; bases outside gene matches: 7. Germline-derived CDR1 and CDR2 are SGHNT and YYREEE (reference sequence). The CDR3 loop is CASSLASGTSASYEQYF. As DNA, the CDR3 is TGTGCCAGCAGCTTGGCCTCCGGGACTAGCGCATCCTACGAGCAGTACTTC.

The CDR3 here is CASSPAPTGGTEAFF. The CDR3, as DNA: TGTGCCAGTAGTCCCGCCCCAACGGGGGGCACTGAAGCTTTCTTT. V is TRBV19 and J is TRBJ1-1, with TRBD1 as a possible D gene (5 bases). Trimming removed 5 bases at V and 4 bases at J, with 17 bases between. Germline loops: CDR1 LNHDA, CDR2 SQIVND (reference sequence). There are 15 residues in the CDR3.

This clone was observed a single time. CDR3 DNA: TGTGCCAGCAGCCCCTCAGGGGCTAGGGGGGGTTCCTACGAGCAGTACTTC. As protein: CASSPSGARGGSYEQYF. The chain employs TRBV5-8 and TRBJ2-7, with D tentatively TRBD2 (7 bases). The CDR3 is 17 amino acids. Germline V gene sequence: CDR1 SGHTS, CDR2 YDEGEE. V shed 4 bases and J shed 1 base, with 21 bases lying between them.

This sequence joins TRBV6-1 and TRBJ1-5; 8 bases map to TRBD1. Germline V gives CDR1 MNHNS, CDR2 SASEGT. The trim removed 7 bases at V and 4 bases at J, leaving 6 bases unmatched. This CDR3 is built from 14 residues. CDR3 amino acids: CASNLGQGNQPQHF. CDR3 coding DNA: TGTGCCAGCAACCTAGGACAGGGAAATCAGCCCCAGCATTTT.

The genes are TRBV19 and TRBJ1-2; D is uncertain. V was pared by 8 bases and J by 4 bases, with 14 bases between. The CDR3 contains 13 residues. Germline-derived CDR1 and CDR2 are LNHDA and SQIVND (reference sequence). CDR3 sequence: CASCPGEGYGYTF. The CDR3 nucleotides are TGTGCCAGTTGTCCCGGGGAGGGCTATGGCTACACCTTC.

The chain joins TRBV19 to TRBJ2-1, with TRBD1 as a possible D gene (5 bases). The V gene lost 7 bases and the J gene lost 4 bases, with 14 bases spanning the gap. The length of the CDR3 is 14 residues. CDR1 and CDR2 (germline): LNHDA, SQIVND (reference sequence). The CDR3: CASKRQWDYNEQFF. For the CDR3, the DNA is TGTGCCAGTAAGCGACAGTGGGATTACAATGAGCAGTTCTTC.

The rearrangement joins TRBV7-2 to TRBJ1-1; the match to TRBD1 covers 7 bases. The CDR3 length is 14 residues. V lost 1 base and J lost 3; bases outside the gene matches: 2. Germline assignment: CDR1 SGHTA and CDR2 FQGNSA. CDR3 in DNA: TGTGCCAGCAGCTTAGGACAGGGTGACACTGAAGCTTTCTTT. Amino acids: CASSLGQGDTEAFF.

The chain recombines TRBV2 with TRBJ2-7, with D tentatively TRBD2 (5 bases). The CDR3 has 14 amino acids. V gave up 6 bases and J gave up 9 bases, with 21 bases separating them. CDR1 and CDR2 from the germline V gene are SNHLY and FYNNEI. The CDR3 reads CASSVARAMLRQYF. In DNA form, the CDR3 reads TGTGCCAGCAGCGTGGCGAGGGCGATGTTGCGGCAGTACTTC.

The rearrangement links TRBV5-6 to TRBJ2-5; 9 bases align to TRBD1. V gave up 5 bases and J gave up 5 bases; unmatched junction bases: 7. The germline V gene encodes CDR1 SGHDT and CDR2 YYEEEE. The CDR3 has 14 residues. CDR3 nucleotides: TGTGCCAGCAGACCTGACAGGGGGGGGGAGACCCAGTACTTC. Amino acid sequence: CASRPDRGGETQYF.

The chain is built from TRBV6-1 and TRBJ2-5; D possibly corresponds to TRBD1 (6 bases). Gene TRBJ2-7 matches the end of the DNA better, so the J call may be wrong. Germline assignment: CDR1 MNHNS and CDR2 SASEGT. The CDR3 runs to 14 residues. CDR3: CASRFPTGPYEQYF. The CDR3 coding sequence is TGTGCCAGCAGGTTCCCGACAGGACCTTACGAGCAGTACTTC.

The rearrangement uses TRBV6-5 and TRBJ2-3; the D gene is possibly TRBD1 (6 bases). Germline V gene data show CDR1 as MNHEY and CDR2 as SVGAGI. Deletions cut 6 bases from V and 0 bases from J, with 10 bases between. The CDR3 is 14 amino acids. CDR3 region: CASRPTGSTDTQYF. The DNA of the CDR3 is TGTGCCAGCAGACCGACAGGTAGCACAGATACGCAGTATTTT.

The gene calls are TRBV6-1 and TRBJ2-1, with 11 bases that match TRBD2. CDR3 length: 14 amino acids. Germline assignment: CDR1 MNHNS and CDR2 SASEGT. V lost 6 bases, J lost 8 bases, and 6 bases stayed unmatched. The CDR3 DNA is TGTGCCAGCAGAATTCTAGCGGGAGGATATGAGCAGTTCTTC. It specifies CASRILAGGYEQFF.

This clone is medium-sized (0.01 to 0.1%) in the sample. The genes are TRBV6-5 and TRBJ2-7, with TRBD1 matching 8 bases. Germline CDR1 and CDR2: MNHEY and SVGAGI. Trimming removed 2 bases from V and 5 bases from J; junction bases left unmatched: 5. The CDR3 has 14 amino acids. As DNA, the CDR3 is TGTGCCAGCAGTTACGGTAACAGGGGGAACGAGCAGTACTTC. It specifies CASSYGNRGNEQYF.

This chain uses TRBV6-5 with TRBJ2-1; tentatively, D is TRBD2 (6 bases). The V gene lost 2 bases and the J gene lost 3 bases, with 11 bases spanning the gap. The germline CDR1 and CDR2 sequences are MNHEY and SVGAGI. The CDR3 spans 15 residues. DNA of the CDR3: TGTGCCAGCAGTTACATGGGAGGCTTCTACAATGAGCAGTTCTTC. Translated, it gives CASSYMGGFYNEQFF.

A single count supports this clone. The chain combines TRBV6-5 with TRBJ2-6, with D unresolved. Trimming took off 6 bases at V and 4 bases at J, with 13 bases between the two ends. This CDR3 is built from 15 residues. The germline gives CDR1 MNHEY, CDR2 SVGAGI. In nucleotides, the CDR3 is TGTGCCAGCAGCCTAGGAACGGCCGGGGCCAACGTCCTGACTTTC. Protein: CASSLGTAGANVLTF.

V is TRBV30 and J is TRBJ1-6; D is uncertain. There are 12 residues in the CDR3. The germline V gene encodes CDR1 GTSNPN and CDR2 SVGIG (reference sequence). Trimming took off 3 bases at V and 9 bases at J, with 9 bases between the two ends. CDR3 coding DNA: TGTGCCTGGAGCCCACCGGGTTCACCCCTCCACTTT. It specifies CAWSPPGSPLHF.

The chain carries TRBV6-7 and TRBJ2-7; D remains unclear. Being an ORF, TRBV6-7 has a function that is uncertain. V lost 8 bases, J lost 6 bases, and 11 bases lay in between. The CDR3 has 11 residues. In DNA form, the CDR3 reads TGTGCCAGCCACATCTCCAGCGAGCAGTACTTC. Translated, it gives CASHISSEQYF.

CDR3 sequence reads: CASSLWEGWAFF. The CDR3 DNA reads TGTGCCAGCAGTTTATGGGAGGGCTGGGCTTTCTTT. The chain couples TRBV27 to TRBJ1-1; D is unclear. Trimming cost V 1 base and J 11 bases, with 11 bases left between them. Germline loops: CDR1 MNHEY, CDR2 SMNVEV (reference sequence). There are 12 residues in the CDR3.

This sequence joins TRBV28 and TRBJ2-3, with D possibly being TRBD2 (6 bases). The germline V and J ends were trimmed by 7 bases and 1 base, with 9 bases remaining between them. The CDR3 loop spans 13 amino acids. Germline CDR1 reads MDHEN; CDR2 reads SYDVKM. CDR3 protein: CASTPGGTDTQYF. CDR3 DNA sequence: TGTGCCAGCACCCCGGGGGGCACAGATACGCAGTATTTT.

This chain uses TRBV6-1 with TRBJ1-2; the match to TRBD1 covers 9 bases. Germline trimming cut 6 bases from V and 7 bases from J; bases unmatched to any gene: 9. The CDR3 contains 14 residues. Germline V gene sequence: CDR1 MNHNS, CDR2 SASEGT. Here the CDR3 DNA reads TGTGCCAGCAGGCCCCCGGGACAGGGATCTGGCTACACCTTC. Translation gives CASRPPGQGSGYTF.

The chain couples TRBV19 to TRBJ1-5; no reliable D call. CDR1 is LNHDA, CDR2 SQIVND, per germline (reference sequence). Trimming left V 5 bases short and J 3 bases short, with 5 bases between. The CDR3 is made up of 12 amino acids. The CDR3: CASSPFNQPQHF. The CDR3 DNA follows: TGTGCCAGTAGTCCTTTCAATCAGCCCCAGCATTTT.

The chain recombines TRBV28 with TRBJ1-5; no clear D gene. V dropped 5 bases and J dropped 8 bases, with 16 bases sitting between them. The CDR3 consists of 14 residues. Germline V gene lookup returns CDR1 MDHEN and CDR2 SYDVKM. The CDR3 DNA sequence: TGTGCCAGCAGTCCCCGATCGGGGTGGGAGCCCCAGCATTTT. Translation gives CASSPRSGWEPQHF.

The V and J genes are TRBV25-1 and TRBJ2-1; 9 bases align to TRBD2. CDR3 length equals 15 residues. V was clipped by 3 bases and J by 1 base; unmatched bases: 1. Germline assignment: CDR1 MGHDK and CDR2 SYGVNS. CDR3 DNA sequence: TGTGCCAGCAGTGAGGCGGGAGGGTCCTACAATGAGCAGTTCTTC. This translates into CASSEAGGSYNEQFF. Full variable domain (rest looked up from reference TRBV25-1 and TRBJ2-1): EADIYQTPRYLVIGTGKKITLECSQTMGHDKMYWYQQDPGMELHLIHYSYGVNSTEKGDLSSESTVSRIRTEHFPLTLESARPSHTSQYLCASSEAGGSYNEQFFGPGTRLTVL.

V is TRBV28 and J is TRBJ1-5; D unresolved. CDR1 is MDHEN and CDR2 is SYDVKM in the germline V gene. V lost 1 base to trimming and J lost 0 bases, with 4 bases between them. The CDR3 spans 14 residues. CDR3 region: CASSLYNSNQPQHF. The CDR3 DNA follows: TGTGCCAGCAGTTTATATAATAGCAATCAGCCCCAGCATTTT. The full variable domain, completed using reference TRBV28 and TRBJ1-5, is DVKVTQSSRYLVKRTGEKVFLECVQDMDHENMFWYRQDPGLGLRLIYFSYDVKMKEKGDIPEGYSVSREKKERFSLILESASTNQTSMYLCASSLYNSNQPQHFGDGTRLSIL.